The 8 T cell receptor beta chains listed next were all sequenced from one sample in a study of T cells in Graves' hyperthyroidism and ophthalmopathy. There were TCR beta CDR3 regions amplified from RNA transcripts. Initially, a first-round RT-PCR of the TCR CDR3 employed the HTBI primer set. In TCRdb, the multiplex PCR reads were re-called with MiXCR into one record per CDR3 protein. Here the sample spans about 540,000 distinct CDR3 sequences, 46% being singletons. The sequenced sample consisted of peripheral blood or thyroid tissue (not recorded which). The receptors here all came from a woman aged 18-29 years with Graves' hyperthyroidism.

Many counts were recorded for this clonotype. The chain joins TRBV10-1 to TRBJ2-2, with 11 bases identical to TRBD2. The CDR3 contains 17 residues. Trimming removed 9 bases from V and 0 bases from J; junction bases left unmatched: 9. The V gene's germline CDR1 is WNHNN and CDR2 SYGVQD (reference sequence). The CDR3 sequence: CASSPGTSGANTGELFF. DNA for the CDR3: TGCGCCAGTTCCCCAGGGACTAGCGGAGCGAACACCGGGGAGCTGTTTTTT.

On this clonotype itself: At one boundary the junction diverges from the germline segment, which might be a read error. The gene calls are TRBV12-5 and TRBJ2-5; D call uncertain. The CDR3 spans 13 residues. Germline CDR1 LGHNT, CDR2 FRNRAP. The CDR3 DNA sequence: TGTGCTAGTGGTTCTCTTTCGTCCCCGGATCCTTTCTTC. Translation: CASGSLSSPDPFF.

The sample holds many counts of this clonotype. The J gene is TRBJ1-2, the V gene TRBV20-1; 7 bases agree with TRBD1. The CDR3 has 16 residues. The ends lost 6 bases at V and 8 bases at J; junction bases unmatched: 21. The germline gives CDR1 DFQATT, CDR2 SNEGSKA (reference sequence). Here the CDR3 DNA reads TGCAGTGCCCCCCCCGGCAGGGGGACCATTCTTCGGGGCTACACCTTC. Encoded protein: CSAPPGRGTILRGYTF.

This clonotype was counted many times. In DNA, the CDR3 is TGTGCCAGCAGCTTGGGGTCAGGGCAGGAAAAACTGTTTTTT. Its protein is CASSLGSGQEKLFF. J is TRBJ1-4 and V is TRBV5-5; TRBD1 is a possible D gene (5 bases). Trimming took 0 bases from V and 8 from J, leaving 11 bases between them. This CDR3 has 14 residues. Germline V gene lookup returns CDR1 SGHKS and CDR2 YYEKEE (reference sequence).

The CDR3 DNA reads TGTGCCAGCAGCTTAGAATTGAGGCAGGGCGGTGGCTACACCTTC. It specifies CASSLELRQGGGYTF. The chain joins TRBV7-9 to TRBJ1-2; D is possibly TRBD1 (5 bases). Germline CDR1 reads SEHNR; CDR2 reads FQNEAQ (reference sequence). This CDR3 is 15 amino acids long. Trimming cost V 1 base and J 7 bases, with 16 bases left between them.

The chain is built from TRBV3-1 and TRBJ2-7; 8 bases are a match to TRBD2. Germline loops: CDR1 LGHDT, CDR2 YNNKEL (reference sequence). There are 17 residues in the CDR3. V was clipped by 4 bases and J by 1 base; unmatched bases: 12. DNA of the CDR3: TGTGCCAGCAGCCTAGGCCCCGGGACTAGTGTTTCCTACGAGCAGTACTTC. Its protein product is CASSLGPGTSVSYEQYF.

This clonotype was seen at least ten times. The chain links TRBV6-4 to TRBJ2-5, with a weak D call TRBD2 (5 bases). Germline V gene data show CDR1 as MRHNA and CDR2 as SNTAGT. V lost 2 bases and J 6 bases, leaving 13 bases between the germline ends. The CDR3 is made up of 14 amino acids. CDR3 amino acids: CASSDPGRRKTQYF. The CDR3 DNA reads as TGTGCCAGCAGTGACCCCGGGCGGAGGAAGACCCAGTACTTC.

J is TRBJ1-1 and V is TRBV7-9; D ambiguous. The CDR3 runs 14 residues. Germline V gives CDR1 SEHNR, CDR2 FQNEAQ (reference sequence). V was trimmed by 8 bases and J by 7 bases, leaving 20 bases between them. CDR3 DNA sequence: TGTGCCAGCGAGCCCATGGGTAGGGCTAATGAAGCTTTCTTT. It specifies CASEPMGRANEAFF.